The TCR beta chain under discussion was sequenced for a study of shared clonotypes between healthy human individuals. Broader study findings: Among donors, clonotype sharing was expected to be affected by sequencing depth. Limitation of the genetic and exposure-history diversity represented came from the few donors. Naive subsets generally had larger estimated richness than memory subsets.

TCRdb's table, derived via immunoSEQ multiplex PCR, lists solely in-frame clones and lacks some. This table has around 2.1 million clones, roughly 91% appearing once. CD45RO negativity and positive selection for CCR7 defined naive CD8 cells, a population that excluded terminally differentiated effector memory CD45RA+ cells. The healthy adult donors were HIV-negative and reported no recent acute infections or vaccinations. Comments on this clone: Its antigen is unidentified.

The TCR was taken from a man aged 18 to 30 in good health. Some clones in this sample may be carry-over from other donors' samples. The sample comprised naive CD8+ T cells from PBMCs.

CDR3 bases: TGTGCCAGCAGTGAGGGCGTAGCCAGCAATCAGCCCCAGCATTTT. The encoded protein is CASSEGVASNQPQHF. The gene calls are TRBV6-1 and TRBJ1-5; D ambiguous. Deletions cut 3 bases from V and 1 base from J, with 10 bases between. This CDR3 region has 15 residues. Germline V gene lookup returns CDR1 MNHNS and CDR2 SASEGT.